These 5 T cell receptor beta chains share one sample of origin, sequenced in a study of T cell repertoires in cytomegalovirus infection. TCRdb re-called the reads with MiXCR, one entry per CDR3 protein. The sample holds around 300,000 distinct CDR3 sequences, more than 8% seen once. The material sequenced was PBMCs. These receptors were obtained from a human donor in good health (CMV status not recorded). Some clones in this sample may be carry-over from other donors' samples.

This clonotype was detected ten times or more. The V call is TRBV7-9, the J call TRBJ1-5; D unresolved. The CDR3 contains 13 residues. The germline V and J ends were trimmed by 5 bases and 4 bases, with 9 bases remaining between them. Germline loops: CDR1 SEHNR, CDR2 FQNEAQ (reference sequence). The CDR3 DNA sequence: TGTGCCAGCAGCGGGAAGGAGAATCAGCCCCAGCATTTT. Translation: CASSGKENQPQHF.

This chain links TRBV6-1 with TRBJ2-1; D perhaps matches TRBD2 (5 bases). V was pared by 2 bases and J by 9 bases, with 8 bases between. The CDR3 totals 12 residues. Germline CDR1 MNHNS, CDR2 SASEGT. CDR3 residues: CASSEFGGEQFF. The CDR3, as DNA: TGTGCCAGCAGTGAATTCGGAGGTGAGCAGTTCTTC.

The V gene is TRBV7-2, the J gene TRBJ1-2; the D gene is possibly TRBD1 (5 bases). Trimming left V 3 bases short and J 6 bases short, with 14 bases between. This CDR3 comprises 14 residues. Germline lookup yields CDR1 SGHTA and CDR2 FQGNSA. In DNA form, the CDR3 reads TGTGCCAGCAGCTTGAACCAGGGTTTGGATGGCTACACCTTC. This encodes CASSLNQGLDGYTF.

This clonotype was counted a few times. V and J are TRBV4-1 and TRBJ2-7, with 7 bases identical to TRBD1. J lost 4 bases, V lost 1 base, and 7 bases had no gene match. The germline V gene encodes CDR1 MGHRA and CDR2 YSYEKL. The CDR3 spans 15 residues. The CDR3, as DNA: TGCGCCAGCAGCCAAGGGGACAGTGACTTTTACGAGCAGTACTTC. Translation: CASSQGDSDFYEQYF.

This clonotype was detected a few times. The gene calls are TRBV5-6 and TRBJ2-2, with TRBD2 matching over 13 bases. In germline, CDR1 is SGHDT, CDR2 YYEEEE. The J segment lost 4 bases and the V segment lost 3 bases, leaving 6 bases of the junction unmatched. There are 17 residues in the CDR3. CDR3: CASSWGLAGTGTGELFF. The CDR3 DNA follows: TGTGCCAGCAGCTGGGGACTAGCGGGAACGGGCACCGGGGAGCTGTTTTTT.